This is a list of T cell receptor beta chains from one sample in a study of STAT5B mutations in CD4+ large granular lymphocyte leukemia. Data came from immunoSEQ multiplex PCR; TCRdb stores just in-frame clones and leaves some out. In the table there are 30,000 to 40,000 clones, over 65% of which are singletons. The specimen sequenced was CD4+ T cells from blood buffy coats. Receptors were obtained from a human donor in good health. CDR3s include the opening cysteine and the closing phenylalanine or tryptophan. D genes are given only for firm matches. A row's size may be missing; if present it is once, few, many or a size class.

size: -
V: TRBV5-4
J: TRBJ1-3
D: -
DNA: TGTGCCAGCAGCTCGACCCCGGGAAACACCATATATTTT
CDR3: CASSSTPGNTIYF

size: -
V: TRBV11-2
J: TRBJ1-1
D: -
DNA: TGTGCCAGCAGCTTAGATTTTGGTGTGAGGAAAACTGAAGCTTTCTTT
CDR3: CASSLDFGVRKTEAFF

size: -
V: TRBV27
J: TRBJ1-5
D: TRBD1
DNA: TGTGCCAGCAGTCTTCCTTCTCCGGGACAGGGTATATTTAGCAATCAGCCCCAGCATTTT
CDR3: CASSLPSPGQGIFSNQPQHF

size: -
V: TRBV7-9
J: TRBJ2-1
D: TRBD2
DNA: TGTGCCAGCAGCTTAGCGACGGGAGGGCCTAATGAGCAGTTCTTC
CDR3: CASSLATGGPNEQFF

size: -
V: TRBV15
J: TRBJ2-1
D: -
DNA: TGTGCCACCAGGTTTGGGGGAGGTGAGCATGAGCAGTTCTTC
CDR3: CATRFGGGEHEQFF

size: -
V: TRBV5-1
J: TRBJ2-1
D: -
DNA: TGCGCCAGCAGCTTGGGTCTAGCCGTCTACAATGAGCAGTTCTTC
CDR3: CASSLGLAVYNEQFF

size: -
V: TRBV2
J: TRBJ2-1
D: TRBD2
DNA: TGTGCCAGCAGAAAGAGGACCCTAAAAGACGGGACTAGCGGGAATGAGCAGTTCTTC
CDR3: CASRKRTLKDGTSGNEQFF

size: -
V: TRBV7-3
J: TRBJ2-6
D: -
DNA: TGTGCCAGCAGCCCTGGTGGGGCCAACGTCCTGACTTTC
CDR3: CASSPGGANVLTF

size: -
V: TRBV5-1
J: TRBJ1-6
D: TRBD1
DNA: TGCGCCAGCAACAGCAGGGGGACGGATAATTCACCCCTCCACTTT
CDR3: CASNSRGTDNSPLHF

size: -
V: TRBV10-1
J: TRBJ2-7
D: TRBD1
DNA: TGCGCCAGCAGTCCTCTGATGACAGGGGTACACGAGCAGTACTTC
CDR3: CASSPLMTGVHEQYF

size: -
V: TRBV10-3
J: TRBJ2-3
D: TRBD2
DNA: TGTGCCATCAGCTCCGGGACTAGCGGTTTGAGCACAGATACGCAGTATTTT
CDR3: CAISSGTSGLSTDTQYF

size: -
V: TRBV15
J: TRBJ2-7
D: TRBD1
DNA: TGTGCCACCAGCAGAGGGGGACAGGGGATCTACGAGCAGTACTTC
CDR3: CATSRGGQGIYEQYF

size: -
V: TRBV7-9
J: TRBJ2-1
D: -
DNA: TGTGCCAGCAGCGCCCAGGGGGGAGGGAGTCTGTACAATGAGCAGTTCTTC
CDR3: CASSAQGGGSLYNEQFF

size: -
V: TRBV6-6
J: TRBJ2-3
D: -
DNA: TGTGCCAGCACAAGAGACAGGACTAGCACAGATACGCAGTATTTT
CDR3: CASTRDRTSTDTQYF

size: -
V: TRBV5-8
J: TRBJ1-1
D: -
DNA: TGTGCCAGCAGCGCGTTTGCGGGTTTCACTGAAGCTTTCTTT
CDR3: CASSAFAGFTEAFF

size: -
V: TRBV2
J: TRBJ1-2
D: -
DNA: TGTGCCAGCAGTGAACTCGCTCAAGGGGCGCGAGGCTACACCTTC
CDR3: CASSELAQGARGYTF

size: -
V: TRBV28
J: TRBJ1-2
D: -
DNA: TGTGCCAGCAGGGGGACCGACAGCTATGGCTACACCTTC
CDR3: CASRGTDSYGYTF

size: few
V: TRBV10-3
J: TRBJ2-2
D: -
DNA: TGTGCCATCAGTGGCCTCCAAACAGGGAACACCGGGGAGCTGTTTTTT
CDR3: CAISGLQTGNTGELFF

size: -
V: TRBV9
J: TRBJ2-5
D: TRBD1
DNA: TGTGCCAGCAGCGTCGGGACAGGGGGCGGAGAGACCCAGTACTTC
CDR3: CASSVGTGGGETQYF

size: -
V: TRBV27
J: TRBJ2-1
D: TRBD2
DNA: TGTGCCAGCAGTTCCCTACTCAGCGGGGGGTCCAATGAGCAGTTCTTC
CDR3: CASSSLLSGGSNEQFF

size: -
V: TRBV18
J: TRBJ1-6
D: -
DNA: TGTGCCAGCTCACGAATCCGGGACGGCAGCTCCTATAATTCACCCCTCCACTTT
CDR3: CASSRIRDGSSYNSPLHF

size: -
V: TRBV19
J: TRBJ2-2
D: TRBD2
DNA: TGTGCCAGTAGGAGGGGCCTAGCGGGGGCCTACACCGGGGAGCTGTTTTTT
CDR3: CASRRGLAGAYTGELFF

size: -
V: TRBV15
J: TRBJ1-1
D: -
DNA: TGTGCCACCAGCAAAAAGGTGAACACTGAAGCTTTCTTT
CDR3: CATSKKVNTEAFF

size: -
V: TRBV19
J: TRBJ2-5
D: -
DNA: TGTGCCAGTAGTATACAGGTTTTGGGGGAGACCCAGTACTTC
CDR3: CASSIQVLGETQYF

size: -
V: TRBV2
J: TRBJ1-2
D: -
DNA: TGTGCCAGCAGTCGGGGACCTACTAACTATGGCTACACCTTC
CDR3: CASSRGPTNYGYTF

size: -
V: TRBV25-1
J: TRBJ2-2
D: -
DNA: TGTGCCAGCAGTGAATATCTTATGCAGACCGGGGAGCTGTTTTTT
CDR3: CASSEYLMQTGELFF

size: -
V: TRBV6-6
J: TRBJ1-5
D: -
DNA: TGTGCCAGCAGTTACGGGAGCAATCAGCCCCAGCATTTT
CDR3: CASSYGSNQPQHF

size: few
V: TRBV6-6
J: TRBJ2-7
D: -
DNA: TGTGCCAGCAGTTACACGGGATTTGTTTACGAGCAGTACTTC
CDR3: CASSYTGFVYEQYF

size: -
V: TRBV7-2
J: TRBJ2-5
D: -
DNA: TGTGCCAGCAGTCCCCTTCCAGGCTTATGGGCGGAGACCCAGTACTTC
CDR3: CASSPLPGLWAETQYF

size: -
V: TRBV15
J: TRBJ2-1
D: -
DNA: TGTGCCACCAGCAGAGATGGGGCAGGAAGCGATGAGCAGTTCTTC
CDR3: CATSRDGAGSDEQFF

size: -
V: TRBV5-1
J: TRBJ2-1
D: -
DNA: TGCGCCAGCAGCTTGGACGAGGGTAATGAGCAGTTCTTC
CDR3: CASSLDEGNEQFF

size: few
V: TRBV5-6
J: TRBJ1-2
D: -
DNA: TGTGCCAGCAGCTCAGACCAAGGGCGCTATGGCTACACCTTC
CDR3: CASSSDQGRYGYTF

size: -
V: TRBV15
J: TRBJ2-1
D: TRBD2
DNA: TGTGCCACCAGCAGAGGCTCCGGGACTAGCGGGAGTGATGAGCAGTTCTTC
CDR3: CATSRGSGTSGSDEQFF